This T cell receptor (beta chain) appears in the sequencing data of a study of control samples from healthy donors and cancer patients. The CDR3 covers 15 residues. Profiling relied on immunoSEQ multiplex PCR, and the TCRdb table lists in-frame clones only, not all of them. The data hold about 150,000 clones, with around 96% observed a single time. The receptor was isolated from a man aged 35-49 years in good health. V is TRBV21-1 and J is TRBJ1-5; the listed D gene, TRBD1, was not tested against the DNA. TRBV21-1 is described as a pseudogene. The sample consisted of blood. CDR3 DNA sequence: TGTGCCAGCAGCCTCCAAACCGGACAGGGGCAGCCCCAGCATTTT. The encoded protein is CASSLQTGQGQPQHF.